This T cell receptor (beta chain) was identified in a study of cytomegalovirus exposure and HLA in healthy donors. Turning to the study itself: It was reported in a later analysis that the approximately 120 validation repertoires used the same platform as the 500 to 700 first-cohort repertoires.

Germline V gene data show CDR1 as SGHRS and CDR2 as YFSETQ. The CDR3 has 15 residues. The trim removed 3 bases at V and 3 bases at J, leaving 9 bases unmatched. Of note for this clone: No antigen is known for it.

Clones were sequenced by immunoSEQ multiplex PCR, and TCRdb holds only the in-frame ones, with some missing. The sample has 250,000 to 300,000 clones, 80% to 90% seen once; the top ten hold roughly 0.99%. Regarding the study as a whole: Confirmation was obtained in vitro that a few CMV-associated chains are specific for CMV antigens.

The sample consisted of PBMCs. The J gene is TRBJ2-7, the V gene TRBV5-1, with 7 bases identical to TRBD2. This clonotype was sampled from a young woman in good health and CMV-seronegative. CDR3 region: CASSSLAGPVYEQYF. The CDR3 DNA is TGCGCCAGCAGCTCGTTAGCGGGTCCCGTCTACGAGCAGTACTTC.